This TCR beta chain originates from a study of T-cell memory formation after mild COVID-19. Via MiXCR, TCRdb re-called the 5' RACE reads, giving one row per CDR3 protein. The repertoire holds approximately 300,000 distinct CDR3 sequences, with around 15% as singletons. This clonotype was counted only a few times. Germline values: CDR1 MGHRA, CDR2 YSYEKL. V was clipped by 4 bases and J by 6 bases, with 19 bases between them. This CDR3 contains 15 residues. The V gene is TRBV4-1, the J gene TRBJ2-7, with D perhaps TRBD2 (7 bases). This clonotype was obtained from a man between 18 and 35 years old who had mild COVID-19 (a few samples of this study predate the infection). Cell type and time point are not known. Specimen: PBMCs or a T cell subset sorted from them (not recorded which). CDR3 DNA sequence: TGCGCCAGCAGCCTTACAGCGGGACACCTCGGCGAGCAGTACGTC. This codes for CASSLTAGHLGEQYV.